The 26 T cell receptor beta chains below all came from one sample that was sequenced in a study of blood T cells in healthy people across ages. A second PCR of roughly 7 to 11 cycles used a sample-barcoded 5' primer and a J-beta primer mix. From the 5' RACE reads, TCRdb called clonotypes with MiXCR, one entry per CDR3 protein. The sample yields about 1.8 million distinct CDR3 sequences, roughly 49% seen once. The sample taken for sequencing was blood. The receptors stem from a woman aged 40 to 50 in good health.

The genes are TRBV20-1 and TRBJ2-1; 12 bases agree with TRBD2. The end of the DNA aligns better with TRBJ2-7, so the J call may be wrong. Germline V gene data show CDR1 as DFQATT and CDR2 as SNEGSKA (reference sequence). CDR3 length: 15 amino acids. CDR3 DNA sequence: TGCAGTGCGATAACCGGGACTAGCGGGTACAATGAGCAGTACTTC. As protein: CSAITGTSGYNEQYF.

There are many counts of this clonotype. The rearrangement joins TRBV10-3 to TRBJ2-5, with 7 bases aligning to TRBD1. This CDR3 is built from 15 residues. V shed 4 bases, J shed 2 bases, and the junction held 7 bases outside the gene matches. Germline CDR1 reads ENHRY; CDR2 reads SYGVKD. CDR3 residues: CAISGPNRGQETQYF. CDR3 DNA sequence: TGTGCCATCAGTGGGCCCAACAGGGGACAAGAGACCCAGTACTTC.

In this sample, this clonotype turned up a few times. The CDR3 bases are TGTGCCAGCAGTTTGAAGACTAGCGGGAGTTACAATGAGCAGTTCTTC. Its translation: CASSLKTSGSYNEQFF. This rearrangement joins TRBV2 to TRBJ2-1, with 12 bases identical to TRBD2. Germline V CDR1 and CDR2: SNHLY, FYNNEI. With V trimmed by 5 bases and J by 4 bases, 6 bases remained unmatched. The CDR3 runs 16 residues.

This clonotype has just a few counts. The chain is built from TRBV11-3 and TRBJ2-1, with TRBD1 matching over 9 bases. The CDR3 has 16 residues. Losses at the gene ends were 1 base for V and 7 bases for J; bases not matched to a gene: 8. The germline CDR1 and CDR2 sequences are SGHNT and YENEEA. CDR3 region: CASSLVRDRAVNEQFF. DNA for the CDR3: TGTGCCAGCAGCTTAGTTAGGGACAGGGCTGTAAATGAGCAGTTCTTC.

The J gene is TRBJ2-5, the V gene TRBV9; D ambiguous. V shed 0 bases and J shed 10 bases, with 19 bases lying between them. Germline assignment: CDR1 SGDLS and CDR2 YYNGEE. This CDR3 comprises 15 residues. The CDR3 sequence is CASSVEGTVKGDQYF. The DNA of the CDR3 is TGTGCCAGCAGCGTAGAGGGTACAGTTAAAGGAGACCAGTACTTC.

V is TRBV10-3 and J is TRBJ2-7, with 7 bases identical to TRBD1. The germline CDR1 and CDR2 sequences are ENHRY and SYGVKD. The J segment lost 1 base and the V segment lost 4 bases, leaving 1 base of the junction unmatched. This CDR3 has 13 amino acids. DNA for the CDR3: TGTGCCATCAGTGCGGGACAGTCCTACGAGCAGTACTTC. Its protein is CAISAGQSYEQYF.

This clonotype was found many times. This chain uses TRBV4-2 with TRBJ1-2, with D uncertain. Germline lookup yields CDR1 LGHNA and CDR2 YNFKEQ. This CDR3 region has 13 residues. V lost 0 bases to trimming and J lost 2 bases, with 4 bases between them. This CDR3 is CASSQDLNYGYTF. The CDR3 DNA sequence: TGTGCCAGCAGCCAAGATCTAAACTATGGCTACACCTTC.

This clonotype was seen a few times. The chain couples TRBV29-1 to TRBJ2-7; 9 nucleotides agree with TRBD1. J was trimmed by 5 bases and V by 7 bases; bases with no gene match: 21. This CDR3 contains 17 residues. Germline V gene data show CDR1 as SQVTM and CDR2 as ANQGSEA. In DNA, the CDR3 is TGCAGCGCCGTGCCGGGACAGGGAGGGAGCGGAACTAACGAGCAGTACTTC. Translating gives CSAVPGQGGSGTNEQYF.

This clonotype was counted between two and nine times. The J gene is TRBJ2-3, the V gene TRBV5-1, with 8 positions matching TRBD2. Germline loops: CDR1 SGHRS, CDR2 YFSETQ. J was trimmed by 2 bases and V by 0 bases; bases with no gene match: 8. This CDR3 has 17 residues. CDR3 coding DNA: TGCGCCAGCAGCTTGGCCAGTAGCGGGGTGTTCACAGATACGCAGTATTTT. Its translation is CASSLASSGVFTDTQYF. Complete variable domain (other parts from reference TRBV5-1 and TRBJ2-3): KAGVTQTPRYLIKTRGQQVTLSCSPISGHRSVSWYQQTPGQGLQFLFEYFSETQRNKGNFPGRFSGRQFSNSRSEMNVSTLELGDSALYLCASSLASSGVFTDTQYFGPGTRLTVL.

In this sample, this clonotype turned up a few times. J is TRBJ2-6 and V is TRBV28; D not resolved. Trimming stripped 6 bases from V and 2 bases from J, with 17 bases between. The CDR3 has 17 amino acids. Germline CDR1 MDHEN, CDR2 SYDVKM. The CDR3 DNA reads TGTGCCAGCAGCCCCCGGGCCATAGGGACTGGGGCCAACGTCCTGACTTTC. This encodes CASSPRAIGTGANVLTF.

The gene calls are TRBV5-1 and TRBJ2-5; 7 bases align to TRBD2. Per germline, CDR1 SGHRS and CDR2 YFSETQ. The CDR3 is 14 amino acids. V lost 0 bases, J lost 11 bases, and 10 bases stayed unmatched. This CDR3 reads CASSLETSFAAQYF. CDR3 DNA: TGCGCCAGCAGCTTGGAGACTAGCTTTGCAGCGCAGTACTTC.

This clonotype was seen a few times. The chain links TRBV5-1 to TRBJ1-4; no clear D. V lost 4 bases and J 0 bases, leaving 7 bases between the germline ends. The length of the CDR3 is 14 residues. The germline V gene encodes CDR1 SGHRS and CDR2 YFSETQ. The CDR3 loop is CASSHAATNEKLFF. CDR3 DNA sequence: TGCGCCAGCAGCCATGCCGCAACTAATGAAAAACTGTTTTTT.

This clonotype has more than one count but fewer than ten. V usage is TRBV25-1 and J usage is TRBJ2-5; D remains ambiguous. The germline CDR1 and CDR2 sequences are MGHDK and SYGVNS. The CDR3 contains 12 residues. V was pared by 1 base and J by 5 bases, with 5 bases between. CDR3 loop: CASSESLETQYF. The CDR3, as DNA: TGTGCCAGCAGTGAATCCCTGGAGACCCAGTACTTC.

V usage is TRBV12-3 or TRBV12-4 and J usage is TRBJ1-6; 7 bases agree with TRBD1. Trimming cost V 5 bases and J 9 bases; bases outside gene matches: 13. This CDR3 has 16 amino acids. The CDR3 DNA reads TGTGCCAGCAGTCCCTCCGCGACAGGGACGGGTTCACCCCTCCACTTT. Translation: CASSPSATGTGSPLHF.

The chain is built from TRBV7-8 and TRBJ2-1; D is unresolved. The V gene's germline CDR1 is SGHVS and CDR2 FQNEAQ. This CDR3 is built from 14 residues. The V end lost 6 bases, the J end lost 1 base, and 10 bases lay between the germline ends. The CDR3 DNA reads TGTGCCAGCAGGGAGCCCGCGTCCTACAATGAGCAGTTCTTC. It yields the protein CASREPASYNEQFF.

This clonotype came up many times. The chain joins TRBV29-1 to TRBJ2-7; 7 positions agree with TRBD1. The germline gives CDR1 SQVTM, CDR2 ANQGSEA. The CDR3 sequence is 13 residues long. V shed 8 bases, J shed 0 bases, and the junction held 7 bases outside the gene matches. The CDR3: CSTRQGNSYEQYF. CDR3 DNA: TGCAGCACCCGACAGGGCAACTCCTACGAGCAGTACTTC.

On this clonotype itself: Its ends do not fully match the called genes, so a read error is possible. The chain couples TRBV7-2 to TRBJ1-4; possibly TRBD1 for D (6 bases). The CDR3 loop spans 15 amino acids. From germline, CDR1 is SGHTA and CDR2 FQGNSA. CDR3 coding DNA: TGTGCCAGCAGCGTAGCAGGGGTATATAATGAAAAACTGTTTTTT. Protein: CASSVAGVYNEKLFF.

The chain joins TRBV20-1 to TRBJ1-2; D may be TRBD1 (5 bases). The ends were cut back, 3 bases at V and 4 bases at J, with 9 bases in the middle. From germline, CDR1 is DFQATT and CDR2 SNEGSKA (reference sequence). This CDR3 is 12 amino acids long. CDR3: CSASAGTYGYTF. The CDR3 nucleotides are TGCAGTGCTAGCGCGGGGACCTATGGCTACACCTTC.

The chain has TRBV7-2 and TRBJ2-3; D might be TRBD1 or TRBD2, each matching 6 bases. Germline V gives CDR1 SGHTA, CDR2 FQGNSA. The V and J ends lost 5 bases and 0 bases respectively, with 18 bases between them. The CDR3 consists of 17 residues. For the CDR3, the DNA is TGTGCCAGCAGCCCGAGGGGGGAGACTAAAAGCACAGATACGCAGTATTTT. This encodes CASSPRGETKSTDTQYF.

This clonotype was counted between two and nine times. The V gene is TRBV6-2 or TRBV6-3, the J gene TRBJ2-7, with 8 bases aligning to TRBD1. The CDR3 sequence is 13 residues long. V shed 6 bases, J shed 3 bases, and the junction held 4 bases outside the gene matches. Germline CDR1 reads MNHEY; CDR2 reads SVGEGT. CDR3 protein: CASRDTGGYEQYF. CDR3 nucleotide sequence: TGTGCCAGCAGAGATACAGGGGGCTACGAGCAGTACTTC.

For the CDR3, the DNA is TGTGCCAGCAGCCTCCAAACTCGACATGGGAAAACGGAGACCCAGTACTTC. Its translation: CASSLQTRHGKTETQYF. The genes are TRBV7-2 and TRBJ2-5; D remains unclear. CDR3 length: 17 residues. V was pared by 5 bases and J by 5 bases, with 24 bases between. Germline CDR1 SGHTA, CDR2 FQGNSA.

The rearrangement links TRBV5-1 to TRBJ2-3; the D gene is possibly TRBD2 (6 bases). The CDR3 spans 12 residues. Trimming stripped 6 bases from V and 4 bases from J, with 9 bases between. The germline gives CDR1 SGHRS, CDR2 YFSETQ. Written as DNA, the CDR3 is TGCGCCAGCAAGCGGGTATCAGATACGCAGTATTTT. Translated, it gives CASKRVSDTQYF.

The chain recombines TRBV28 with TRBJ1-4; D gene uncertain. The CDR3 runs to 20 residues. The germline CDR1 and CDR2 sequences are MDHEN and SYDVKM. V dropped 5 bases and J dropped 10 bases, with 35 bases sitting between them. CDR3 DNA: TGTGCCAGCAGTCGATTGTACCGAGTCAGCGTCGCAACCGTCTCGGGAAAACTGTTTTTT. This translates into CASSRLYRVSVATVSGKLFF. Supplemented by reference TRBV28 and TRBJ1-4, the full variable domain reads DVKVTQSSRYLVKRTGEKVFLECVQDMDHENMFWYRQDPGLGLRLIYFSYDVKMKEKGDIPEGYSVSREKKERFSLILESASTNQTSMYLCASSRLYRVSVATVSGKLFFGSGTQLSVL.

The chain employs TRBV4-3 and TRBJ2-7; D not certain. In germline, CDR1 is LGHNA, CDR2 YSLEER. The CDR3 consists of 14 residues. V shed 0 bases and J shed 2 bases, with 8 bases lying between them. CDR3 bases: TGCGCCAGCAGCCAAGATCTAAAGACCTACGAGCAGTACTTC. This codes for CASSQDLKTYEQYF.

The V call is TRBV9, the J call TRBJ2-1; D remains unclear. This CDR3 region has 14 residues. CDR1 and CDR2 (germline): SGDLS, YYNGEE. Trimming stripped 3 bases from V and 9 bases from J, with 16 bases between. CDR3 loop: CASSADHYFGEQFF. The CDR3 DNA is TGTGCCAGCAGCGCAGACCACTATTTCGGTGAGCAGTTCTTC.

The chain carries TRBV6-5 and TRBJ1-2; tentative D call: TRBD1 (6 bases). The CDR3 consists of 16 residues. Germline CDR1 reads MNHEY; CDR2 reads SVGAGI. Trimming pared 2 bases from V and 4 bases from J, leaving 17 bases between. The CDR3 sequence: CASSYLGGGRGYGYTF. For the CDR3, the DNA is TGTGCCAGCAGTTACCTCGGTGGGGGGCGCGGCTATGGCTACACCTTC.